Many counts were recorded for the clone carrying this TCR beta chain. The antigen is unknown. These data come from a study of T cells after yellow fever vaccination. Study-level findings and limits: Although the secondary response was weaker, it peaked faster, at day 5 versus 15. Boosting was followed by the reappearance of most primary-vaccination clones (around 96% CD4, about 89% CD8). Repertoires sorted by FACS could include abundant clonotypes that are contaminants from the bulk population.

Each CDR3 protein is one row after TCRdb ran MiXCR on the 5' RACE reads. The data contain roughly 320,000 distinct CDR3 sequences, around 10% of them singletons. The V and J ends lost 1 base and 5 bases respectively, with 12 bases between them. CDR1 is SGHRS and CDR2 is YFSETQ in the germline V gene. CDR3 length: 15 residues. The chain joins TRBV5-1 to TRBJ2-2, with D possibly matching TRBD2 (7 bases). The sequenced sample was CD4+ T cells sorted from PBMCs, obtained 45 days after the yellow fever booster vaccination. This receptor was taken from a young man who received the YFV17D yellow fever vaccine. The CDR3 DNA follows: TGCGCCAGCAGCTTGCGGGGGGCCCGAACCGGGGAGCTGTTTTTT. Its translation is CASSLRGARTGELFF.